This is a list of T cell receptor beta chains from one sample in a study of cytomegalovirus exposure and HLA in healthy donors. Using immunoSEQ multiplex PCR, the repertoire was profiled, and TCRdb retains in-frame clones only, with some absent. The sample includes about 130,000 clones, approximately 82% of them seen just once. The sequencing input was PBMCs. The origin of the receptors is a man aged 30-40 years in good health and CMV-seropositive. Both conserved end residues are part of each CDR3. A D gene is named only where the DNA matches it firmly. The size of a clone is reported for some rows only, either as once, few or many, or as a class for expanded clones.

D gene: TRBD2; J gene: TRBJ2-2; clone size: NA; V gene: TRBV27; CDR3 protein: CASSLGLAGNTGELFF; CDR3 DNA: TGTGCCAGCAGTTTAGGCCTAGCGGGGAACACCGGGGAGCTGTTTTTT
D gene: NA; J gene: TRBJ2-3; clone size: few; V gene: TRBV6-6; CDR3 protein: CASSPPRQNTDTQYF; CDR3 DNA: TGTGCCAGCAGTCCCCCACGACAGAACACAGATACGCAGTATTTT
D gene: NA; J gene: TRBJ1-2; clone size: NA; V gene: TRBV6-1; CDR3 protein: CASSNQVYGYTF; CDR3 DNA: TGTGCCAGCAGTAATCAGGTCTATGGCTACACCTTC
D gene: NA; J gene: TRBJ2-6; clone size: NA; V gene: TRBV6-5; CDR3 protein: CASSPYSGANVLTF; CDR3 DNA: TGTGCCAGCAGTCCTTACTCTGGGGCCAACGTCCTGACTTTC
D gene: TRBD2; J gene: TRBJ2-2; clone size: NA; V gene: TRBV28; CDR3 protein: CATLASGPNTGELFF; CDR3 DNA: TGTGCTACTTTGGCTAGCGGACCGAACACCGGGGAGCTGTTTTTT
D gene: TRBD1; J gene: TRBJ2-3; clone size: NA; V gene: TRBV6-6; CDR3 protein: CASQGETDTQYF; CDR3 DNA: TGTGCCAGTCAGGGGGAAACAGATACGCAGTATTTT
D gene: TRBD1; J gene: TRBJ1-2; clone size: NA; V gene: TRBV29-1; CDR3 protein: CSAWGQGGVGGYTF; CDR3 DNA: TGCAGCGCCTGGGGACAGGGCGGGGTGGGTGGCTACACCTTC
D gene: NA; J gene: TRBJ1-2; clone size: NA; V gene: TRBV9; CDR3 protein: CASSPWTANYGYTF; CDR3 DNA: TGTGCCAGCAGCCCCTGGACAGCTAACTATGGCTACACCTTC
D gene: TRBD2; J gene: TRBJ2-1; clone size: NA; V gene: TRBV25-1; CDR3 protein: CASSWTSGYNEQFF; CDR3 DNA: TGTGCCAGCAGCTGGACTAGCGGTTACAATGAGCAGTTCTTC
D gene: TRBD2; J gene: TRBJ2-5; clone size: NA; V gene: TRBV25-1; CDR3 protein: CASSGRLAVGETQYF; CDR3 DNA: TGTGCCAGCAGTGGCCGACTAGCGGTTGGGGAGACCCAGTACTTC
D gene: TRBD2; J gene: TRBJ2-3; clone size: NA; V gene: TRBV11-2; CDR3 protein: CASGLAGTTDTQYF; CDR3 DNA: TGTGCCTCTGGACTAGCGGGCACCACAGATACGCAGTATTTT
D gene: TRBD2; J gene: TRBJ2-7; clone size: NA; V gene: TRBV7-2; CDR3 protein: CASSLGLAGGYEQYF; CDR3 DNA: TGTGCCAGCAGCTTAGGCCTAGCGGGGGGTTACGAGCAGTACTTC
D gene: NA; J gene: TRBJ2-1; clone size: once; V gene: TRBV18; CDR3 protein: CASSGGGLGSYNEQFF; CDR3 DNA: TGTGCCAGCTCAGGGGGCGGCCTGGGCTCCTACAATGAGCAGTTCTTC
D gene: NA; J gene: TRBJ1-1; clone size: NA; V gene: TRBV28; CDR3 protein: CASSRQVNTEAFF; CDR3 DNA: TGTGCCAGCAGTCGACAGGTGAACACTGAAGCTTTCTTT
D gene: NA; J gene: TRBJ2-1; clone size: NA; V gene: TRBV7-2; CDR3 protein: CASSPNAGAGYNEQFF; CDR3 DNA: TGTGCCAGCAGCCCAAACGCGGGGGCCGGCTACAATGAGCAGTTCTTC
D gene: TRBD1; J gene: TRBJ1-1; clone size: NA; V gene: TRBV19; CDR3 protein: CATKSQTGGESSEAFF; CDR3 DNA: TGTGCCACCAAAAGTCAGACAGGGGGCGAATCATCTGAAGCTTTCTTT
D gene: NA; J gene: TRBJ2-7; clone size: NA; V gene: TRBV10-3; CDR3 protein: CAISGRQGTEEQYF; CDR3 DNA: TGTGCCATCAGTGGTCGTCAGGGGACGGAGGAGCAGTACTTC
D gene: NA; J gene: TRBJ2-3; clone size: NA; V gene: TRBV30; CDR3 protein: CAWTSSADTQYF; CDR3 DNA: TGTGCCTGGACTAGTTCAGCAGATACGCAGTATTTT
D gene: NA; J gene: TRBJ1-2; clone size: NA; V gene: TRBV5-1; CDR3 protein: CASSLDGGDYGYTF; CDR3 DNA: TGCGCCAGCAGCTTGGATGGGGGGGACTATGGCTACACCTTC
D gene: NA; J gene: TRBJ1-2; clone size: few; V gene: TRBV5-4; CDR3 protein: CASRAAATNYGYTF; CDR3 DNA: TGTGCCAGCAGGGCGGCAGCAACTAACTATGGCTACACCTTC
D gene: NA; J gene: TRBJ1-1; clone size: NA; V gene: TRBV11-2; CDR3 protein: CASSLVQGQEAFF; CDR3 DNA: TGTGCCAGCAGCTTGGTACAGGGCCAGGAAGCTTTCTTT
D gene: NA; J gene: TRBJ1-1; clone size: NA; V gene: TRBV6-5; CDR3 protein: CASSSRTVNTEAFF; CDR3 DNA: TGTGCCAGCAGTTCCCGCACAGTGAACACTGAAGCTTTCTTT
D gene: TRBD1; J gene: TRBJ1-2; clone size: NA; V gene: TRBV2; CDR3 protein: CASSAGTGGYGYTF; CDR3 DNA: TGTGCCAGCAGTGCCGGGACAGGGGGCTATGGCTACACCTTC
D gene: TRBD2; J gene: TRBJ2-6; clone size: NA; V gene: TRBV5-4; CDR3 protein: CASSPSGRASGANVLTF; CDR3 DNA: TGTGCCAGCAGCCCATCCGGGAGGGCTTCTGGGGCCAACGTCCTGACTTTC
D gene: NA; J gene: TRBJ1-2; clone size: NA; V gene: TRBV11-2; CDR3 protein: CASSLGLGYTF; CDR3 DNA: TGTGCCAGCAGCTTAGGGCTTGGCTACACCTTC
D gene: NA; J gene: TRBJ2-1; clone size: NA; V gene: TRBV6-1; CDR3 protein: CASIADHNEQFF; CDR3 DNA: TGTGCCAGCATCGCGGATCACAATGAGCAGTTCTTC